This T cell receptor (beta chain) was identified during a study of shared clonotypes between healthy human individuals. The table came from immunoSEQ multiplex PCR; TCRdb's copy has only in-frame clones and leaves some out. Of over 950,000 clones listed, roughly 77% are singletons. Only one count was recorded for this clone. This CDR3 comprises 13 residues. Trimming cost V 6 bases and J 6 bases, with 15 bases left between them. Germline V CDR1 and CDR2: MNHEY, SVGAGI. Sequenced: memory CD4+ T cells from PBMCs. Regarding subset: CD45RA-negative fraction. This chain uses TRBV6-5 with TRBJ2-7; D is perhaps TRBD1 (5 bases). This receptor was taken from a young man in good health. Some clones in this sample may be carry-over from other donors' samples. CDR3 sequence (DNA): TGTGCCAGCAGCAAATATAAGGGGTTCGAGCAGTACTTC. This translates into CASSKYKGFEQYF.